This T cell receptor (beta chain) is drawn from a study of cytomegalovirus exposure and HLA in healthy donors. Study-wide context: Unique TCRs from HLA-typed donors, some 85 million of them, were held in an early data release. Whole-study results and caveats: Common viral pathogens seemed to be connected with several of the most significant clusters, according to a later analysis.

Germline V gene sequence: CDR1 LNHDA, CDR2 SQIVND (reference sequence). The CDR3 extends over 16 amino acids. J lost 4 bases, V lost 6 bases, and 11 bases had no gene match. The PCR ran on 60 Vbeta and 13 Jbeta primers. Measured with immunoSEQ multiplex PCR; TCRdb has only the in-frame clones, and not every one. Here the sample spans 130,000 to 150,000 clones, about three quarters being singletons. In the case of this clone: As yet, its antigen is unknown.

The sequence was obtained from a man aged 40-50 years in good health and CMV-seropositive. Sequenced sample: PBMCs. The chain joins TRBV19 to TRBJ1-5; 8 bases match TRBD1. The CDR3 DNA sequence: TGTGCCAGTAGCACGACAGGGGCGACTAGGAATCAGCCCCAGCATTTT. It translates to CASSTTGATRNQPQHF.